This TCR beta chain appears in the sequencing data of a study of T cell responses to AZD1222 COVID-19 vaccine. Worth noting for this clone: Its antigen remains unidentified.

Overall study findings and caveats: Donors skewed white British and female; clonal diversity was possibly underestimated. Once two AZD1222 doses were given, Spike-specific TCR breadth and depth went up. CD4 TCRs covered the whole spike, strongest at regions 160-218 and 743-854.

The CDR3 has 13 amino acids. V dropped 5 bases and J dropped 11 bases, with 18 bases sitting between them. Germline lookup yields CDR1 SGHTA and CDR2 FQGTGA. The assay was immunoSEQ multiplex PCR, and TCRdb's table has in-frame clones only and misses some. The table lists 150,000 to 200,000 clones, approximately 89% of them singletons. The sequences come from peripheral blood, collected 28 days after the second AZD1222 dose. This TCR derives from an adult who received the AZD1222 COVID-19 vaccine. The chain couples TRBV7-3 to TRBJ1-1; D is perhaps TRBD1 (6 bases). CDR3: CASSLGTTTSAFF. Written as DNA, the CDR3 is TGTGCCAGCAGCCTGGGGACAACCACGTCGGCTTTCTTT.